The present entry profiles one T cell receptor beta chain with its context. Its antigen is unidentified. Each CDR3 protein gets one entry after TCRdb re-called the 5' RACE reads with MiXCR. The sample carries 500,000 to 650,000 distinct CDR3 sequences, roughly a fifth recorded once. This entry belongs to a study of T-cell memory formation after mild COVID-19. For the study at large: The TCR clusters were mostly specific to one donor. Broader study findings: There was a balanced CD4/CD8 profile in clones contracting day 15 to 85, and later expanders leaned CD4+. Memory sampled before infection contained some responding clones, suggesting cross-reactive memory joined.

The sequence derives from an adult woman who had mild COVID-19 (a few samples of this study predate the infection). Cell type and time point are not known. The sample comprised PBMCs or a T cell subset sorted from them (not recorded which).

Written as DNA, the CDR3 is TGCGCCAGCAGCCAAAACAGGGACACTGAAGCTTTCTTT. Translation: CASSQNRDTEAFF. The V and J genes are TRBV4-3 and TRBJ1-1; possibly TRBD1 for D (6 bases). The germline gives CDR1 LGHNA, CDR2 YSLEER. The CDR3 totals 13 residues. V was shortened by 2 bases and J by 3 bases, with 7 bases between the two germline ends.